The clone carrying this T cell receptor beta chain was counted between two and nine times. Its antigen is undetermined. MiXCR was run by TCRdb on the 5' RACE reads, yielding one entry per CDR3 protein. The table records fewer than 550,000 distinct CDR3 sequences, over 4% of them present only once. Germline V gene sequence: CDR1 SGHDT, CDR2 YYEEEE. The CDR3 runs to 17 residues. The ends were cut back, 4 bases at V and 0 bases at J, with 20 bases in the middle. This entry is derived from a study of CD8 T cells in ankylosing spondylitis. Study conclusions and caveats: Disease-linked clones were CD8+ and relatively rare in peripheral blood. Earlier literature documents some of the motif variants in reactive arthritis synovial fluid and blood. The study looked at matched synovial fluid samples from ankylosing spondylitis patients. Disease-linked clones were reported to be significantly enriched there. Among TCR beta sequences, a motif of eight highly homologous variants appeared characteristic of ankylosing spondylitis blood.

Sequenced: blood, either unsorted or a sorted T cell fraction (not recorded which). The J gene is TRBJ2-7, the V gene TRBV5-6, with TRBD2 as a possible D gene (6 bases). This receptor was obtained from a male donor with ankylosing spondylitis. The CDR3 region has the DNA TGTGCCAGCAGCCCCCGCGGGATGGTTGAGTACTCCTACGAGCAGTACTTC. It is translated as CASSPRGMVEYSYEQYF.